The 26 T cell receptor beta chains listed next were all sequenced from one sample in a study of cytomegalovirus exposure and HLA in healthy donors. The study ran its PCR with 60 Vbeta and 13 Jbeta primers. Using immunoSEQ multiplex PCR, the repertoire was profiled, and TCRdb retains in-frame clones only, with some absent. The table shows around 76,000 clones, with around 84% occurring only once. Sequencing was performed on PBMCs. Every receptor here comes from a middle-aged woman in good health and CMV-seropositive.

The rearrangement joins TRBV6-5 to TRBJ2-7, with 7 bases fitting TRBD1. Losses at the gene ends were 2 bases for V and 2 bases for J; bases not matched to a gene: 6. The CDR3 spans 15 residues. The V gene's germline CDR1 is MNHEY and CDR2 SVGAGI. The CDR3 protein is CASSYQTGLAYEQYF. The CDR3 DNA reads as TGTGCCAGCAGTTACCAGACAGGGTTAGCCTACGAGCAGTACTTC.

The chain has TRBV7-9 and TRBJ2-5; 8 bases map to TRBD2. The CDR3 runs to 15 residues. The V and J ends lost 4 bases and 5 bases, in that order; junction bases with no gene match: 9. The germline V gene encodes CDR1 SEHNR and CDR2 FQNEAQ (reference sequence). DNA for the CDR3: TGTGCCAGCAGCTCCGGGACTAGTGAGGGGGAGACCCAGTACTTC. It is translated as CASSSGTSEGETQYF.

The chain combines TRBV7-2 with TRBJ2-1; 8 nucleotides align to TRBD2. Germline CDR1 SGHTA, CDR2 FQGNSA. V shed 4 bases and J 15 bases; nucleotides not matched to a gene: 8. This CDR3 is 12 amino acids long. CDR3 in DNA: TGTGCCAGCAGCTCGTCCGGGGGGGCGGTGTTCTTC. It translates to CASSSSGGAVFF.

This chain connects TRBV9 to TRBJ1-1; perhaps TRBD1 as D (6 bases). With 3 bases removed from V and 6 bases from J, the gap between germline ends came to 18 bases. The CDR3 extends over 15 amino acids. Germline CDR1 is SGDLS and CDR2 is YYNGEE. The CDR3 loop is CASSASTVTGPEAFF. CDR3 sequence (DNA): TGTGCCAGCAGCGCGTCAACCGTTACAGGGCCTGAAGCTTTCTTT.

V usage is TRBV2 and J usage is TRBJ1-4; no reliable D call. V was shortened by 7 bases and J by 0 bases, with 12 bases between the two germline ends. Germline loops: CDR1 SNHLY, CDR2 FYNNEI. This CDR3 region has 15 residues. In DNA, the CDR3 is TGTGCCAGCAACCTTCCCCAGGCAACTAATGAAAAACTGTTTTTT. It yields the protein CASNLPQATNEKLFF.

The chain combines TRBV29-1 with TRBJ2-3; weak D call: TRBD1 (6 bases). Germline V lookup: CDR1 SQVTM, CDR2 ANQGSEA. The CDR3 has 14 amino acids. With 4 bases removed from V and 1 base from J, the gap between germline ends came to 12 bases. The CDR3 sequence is CSVAGARGTDTQYF. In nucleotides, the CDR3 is TGCAGCGTTGCAGGGGCGAGGGGCACAGATACGCAGTATTTT.

Written as DNA, the CDR3 is TGTGCCAGCAGTTTTAATAATTCACCCCTCCACTTT. This codes for CASSFNNSPLHF. The chain links TRBV28 to TRBJ1-6; the D is unclear. The CDR3 length is 12 residues. Germline V gene lookup returns CDR1 MDHEN and CDR2 SYDVKM. V lost 3 bases, J lost 5 bases, and 2 bases lay in between.

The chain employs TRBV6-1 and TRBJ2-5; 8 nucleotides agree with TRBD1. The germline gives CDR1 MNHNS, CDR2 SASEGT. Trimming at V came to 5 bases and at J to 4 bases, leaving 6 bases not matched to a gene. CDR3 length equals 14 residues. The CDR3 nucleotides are TGTGCCAGCAGTCCGACAGGGGTGATAGAGACCCAGTACTTC. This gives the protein CASSPTGVIETQYF.

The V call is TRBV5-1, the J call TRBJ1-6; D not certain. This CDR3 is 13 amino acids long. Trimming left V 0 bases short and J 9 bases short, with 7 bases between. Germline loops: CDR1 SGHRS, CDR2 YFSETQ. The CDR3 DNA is TGCGCCAGCAGCTTGGATTCGGGTTCACCCCTCCACTTT. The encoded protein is CASSLDSGSPLHF.

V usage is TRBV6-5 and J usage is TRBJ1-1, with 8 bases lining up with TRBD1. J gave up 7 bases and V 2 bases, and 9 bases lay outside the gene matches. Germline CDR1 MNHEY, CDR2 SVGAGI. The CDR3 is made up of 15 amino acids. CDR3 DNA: TGTGCCAGCAGTTACGACGGGACAGGACCGGATGAAGCTTTCTTT. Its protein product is CASSYDGTGPDEAFF.

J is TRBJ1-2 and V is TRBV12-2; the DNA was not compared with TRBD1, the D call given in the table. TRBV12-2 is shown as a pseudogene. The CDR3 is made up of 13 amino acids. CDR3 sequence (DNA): TGTGCAAGTCGCGGAAGGACAGGGAGAGGCTACACCTTC. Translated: CASRGRTGRGYTF.

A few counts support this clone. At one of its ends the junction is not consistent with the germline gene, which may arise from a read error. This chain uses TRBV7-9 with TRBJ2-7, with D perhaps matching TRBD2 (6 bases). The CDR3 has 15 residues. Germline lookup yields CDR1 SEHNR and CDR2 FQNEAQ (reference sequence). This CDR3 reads CSSRAGTSITYEQYF. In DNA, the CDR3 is TGTTCCAGCAGGGCCGGGACTTCGATAACCTACGAGCAGTACTTC.

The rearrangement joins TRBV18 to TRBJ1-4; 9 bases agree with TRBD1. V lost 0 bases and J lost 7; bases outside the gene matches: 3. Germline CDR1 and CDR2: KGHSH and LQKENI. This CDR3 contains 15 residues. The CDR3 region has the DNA TGTGCCAGCTCACCACCCACAGGGGGCTCTGAAAAACTGTTTTTT. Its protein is CASSPPTGGSEKLFF.

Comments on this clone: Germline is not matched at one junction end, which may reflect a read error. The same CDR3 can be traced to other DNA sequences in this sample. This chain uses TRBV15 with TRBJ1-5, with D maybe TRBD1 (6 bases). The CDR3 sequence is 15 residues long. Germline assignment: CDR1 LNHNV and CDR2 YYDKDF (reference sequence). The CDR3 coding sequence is TGTGCCACCAGCAGAGAGGACAGACCCAATCAGCCCCAGCACTTT. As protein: CATSREDRPNQPQHF.

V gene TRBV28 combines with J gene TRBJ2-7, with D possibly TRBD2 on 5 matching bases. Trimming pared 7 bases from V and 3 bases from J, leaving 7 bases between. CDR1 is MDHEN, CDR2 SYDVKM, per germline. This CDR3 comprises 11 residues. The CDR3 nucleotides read TGTGCCAGCACGGGGATCTACGAGCAGTACTTC. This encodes CASTGIYEQYF.

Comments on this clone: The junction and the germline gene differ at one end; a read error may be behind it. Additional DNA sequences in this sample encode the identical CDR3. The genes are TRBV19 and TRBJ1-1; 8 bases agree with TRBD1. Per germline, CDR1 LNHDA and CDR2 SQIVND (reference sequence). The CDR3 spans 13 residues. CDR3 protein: CASNGQGLLEAFF. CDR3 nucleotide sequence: TGTGCCAGTAACGGACAGGGACTGTTAGAAGCCTTCTTT.

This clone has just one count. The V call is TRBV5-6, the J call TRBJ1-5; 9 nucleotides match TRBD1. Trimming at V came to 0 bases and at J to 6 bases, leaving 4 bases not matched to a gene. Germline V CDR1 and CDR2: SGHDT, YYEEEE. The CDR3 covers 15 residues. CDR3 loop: CASSLGGQGFQPQHF. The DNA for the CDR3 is TGTGCCAGCAGCTTGGGCGGACAGGGGTTTCAGCCCCAGCATTTT. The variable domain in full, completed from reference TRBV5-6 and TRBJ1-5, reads DAGVTQSPTHLIKTRGQQVTLRCSPKSGHDTVSWYQQALGQGPQFIFQYYEEEERQRGNFPDRFSGHQFPNYSSELNVNALLLGDSALYLCASSLGGQGFQPQHFGDGTRLSIL.

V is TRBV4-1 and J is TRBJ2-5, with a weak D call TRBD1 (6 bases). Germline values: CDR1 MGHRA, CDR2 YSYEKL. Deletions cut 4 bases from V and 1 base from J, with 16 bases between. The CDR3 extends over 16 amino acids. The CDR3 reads CASSPVGARPQETQYF. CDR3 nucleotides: TGCGCCAGCAGCCCCGTGGGGGCGAGACCCCAAGAGACCCAGTACTTC.

CDR3 coding DNA: TGTGCCATCAGTGAGCCCGGACAGGGCCCCGACAATCAGCCCCAGCATTTT. Translating it yields CAISEPGQGPDNQPQHF. The chain has TRBV10-3 and TRBJ1-5, with TRBD1 matching 8 bases. Germline V lookup: CDR1 ENHRY, CDR2 SYGVKD. V lost 2 bases and J lost 3; bases outside the gene matches: 9. The CDR3 is made up of 17 amino acids.

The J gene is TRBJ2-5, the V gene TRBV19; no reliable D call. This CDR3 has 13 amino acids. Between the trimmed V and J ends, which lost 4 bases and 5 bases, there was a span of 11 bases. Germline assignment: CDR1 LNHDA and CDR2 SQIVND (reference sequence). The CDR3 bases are TGTGCCAGTAGTAGCCCGCAGGTGGAGACCCAGTACTTC. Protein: CASSSPQVETQYF.

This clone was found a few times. The CDR3 reads CASSVTGGVGYGYTF. CDR3 DNA: TGTGCCAGCAGCGTTACAGGGGGCGTCGGGTATGGCTACACCTTC. The rearrangement uses TRBV7-3 and TRBJ1-2, with 9 bases fitting TRBD1. Germline assignment: CDR1 SGHTA and CDR2 FQGTGA. Unmatched junction bases numbered 9, after V lost 5 bases and J lost 5 bases. CDR3 length: 15 amino acids.

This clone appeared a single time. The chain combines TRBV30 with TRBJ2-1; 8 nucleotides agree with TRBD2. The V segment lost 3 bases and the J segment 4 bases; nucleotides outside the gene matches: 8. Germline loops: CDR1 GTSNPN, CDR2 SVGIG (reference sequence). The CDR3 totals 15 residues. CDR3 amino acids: CAWRSLAGGYNEQFF. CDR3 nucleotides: TGTGCCTGGAGGTCCCTTGCGGGGGGATACAATGAGCAGTTCTTC.

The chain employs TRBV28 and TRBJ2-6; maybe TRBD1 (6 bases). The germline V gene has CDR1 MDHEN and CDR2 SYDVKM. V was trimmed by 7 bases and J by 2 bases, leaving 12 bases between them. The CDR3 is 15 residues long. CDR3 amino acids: CASTPAGAGANVLTF. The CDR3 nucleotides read TGTGCCAGCACCCCGGCAGGGGCTGGGGCCAACGTCCTGACTTTC.

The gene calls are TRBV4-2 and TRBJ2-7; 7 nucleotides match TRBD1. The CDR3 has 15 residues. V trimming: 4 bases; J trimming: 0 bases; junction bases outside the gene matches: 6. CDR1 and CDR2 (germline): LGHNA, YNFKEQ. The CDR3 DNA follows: TGTGCCAGCAGCCCAAGACAGGGATTCTCCTACGAGCAGTACTTC. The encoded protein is CASSPRQGFSYEQYF.

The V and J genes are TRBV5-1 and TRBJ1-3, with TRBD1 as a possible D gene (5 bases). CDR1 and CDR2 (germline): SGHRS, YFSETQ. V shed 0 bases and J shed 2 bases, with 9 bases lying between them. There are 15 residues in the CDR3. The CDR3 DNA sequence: TGCGCCAGCAGCTTGGCGGGGGGTACTGGAAACACCATATATTTT. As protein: CASSLAGGTGNTIYF.

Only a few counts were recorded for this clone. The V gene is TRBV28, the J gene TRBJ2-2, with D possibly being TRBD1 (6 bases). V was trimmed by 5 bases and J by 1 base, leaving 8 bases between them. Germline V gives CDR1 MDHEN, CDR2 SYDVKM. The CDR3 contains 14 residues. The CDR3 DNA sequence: TGTGCCAGCAGTCTGACAGGGAACACCGGGGAGCTGTTTTTT. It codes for CASSLTGNTGELFF.